These T cell receptor beta chains were read from a single sample in a study of neurological immune-mediated disorders. MiXCR, run by TCRdb on the 5' RACE reads, gives a single entry per CDR3 protein. The profile covers about 90,000 distinct CDR3 sequences, with less than 15% appearing a single time and around 5.3% taken by the ten largest. Sequencing was done on a sample of PBMCs. These receptors were obtained from a female donor with HTLV-1-associated myelopathy (HAM/TSP). The CDR3 runs from the conserved cysteine through the conserved F or W.

>TRBV5-1
CVSSLTSDTKYF
>TRBV20-1
CSARAGISGANVLTF
>TRBV24-1
CATNTQAQETQYF
>TRBV5-1
CASSLAGWDRVGEQFF
>TRBV7-3
CASSLLGGQNSPLHF
>TRBV2
CASSEDRNNEQFF
>TRBV20-1
CSAGRTGIYSPLHF
>TRBV20-1
CSARDHLLPGRNTEAFF
>TRBV4-1
CASSREVAGAPLEEQYF
>TRBV5-1
CASALQGAMRNEQFF
>TRBV15
CATSRDWETQYF
>TRBV4-1
CASSHIASGEYEQYF